This TCR beta chain originates from a study of T cells after posttransplantation cyclophosphamide. Study-level findings and limits: TRB overlap between skin or GI tissue T cells and blood was limited. Recipient CMV seropositivity and CMV reactivation strongly tracked TRB clonality. Later blood repertoires were often dominated by clones from the donor CD8+ memory compartment.

Germline CDR1 and CDR2: SNHLY and FYNNEI. CDR3 length: 17 residues. Deletions cut 7 bases from V and 5 bases from J, with 25 bases between. Here immunoSEQ multiplex PCR was the method, and the copy in TCRdb shows in-frame clones only, minus some. The specimen has about 36,000 clones, none found just once. Worth noting for this clone: The antigen remains unidentified.

On the day of bone marrow donation, the related graft donor provided peripheral blood. Sequenced input: PBMCs. The V call is TRBV2, the J call TRBJ2-3; D may be TRBD2 (7 bases). This clonotype was sampled from a girl aged 10-17 years in good health, CMV-negative, and a related stem cell transplant donor. CDR3 loop: CASTKGGRGTRGDTQYF. CDR3 DNA: TGTGCCAGCACCAAGGGGGGGAGAGGTACGAGGGGAGATACGCAGTATTTT.